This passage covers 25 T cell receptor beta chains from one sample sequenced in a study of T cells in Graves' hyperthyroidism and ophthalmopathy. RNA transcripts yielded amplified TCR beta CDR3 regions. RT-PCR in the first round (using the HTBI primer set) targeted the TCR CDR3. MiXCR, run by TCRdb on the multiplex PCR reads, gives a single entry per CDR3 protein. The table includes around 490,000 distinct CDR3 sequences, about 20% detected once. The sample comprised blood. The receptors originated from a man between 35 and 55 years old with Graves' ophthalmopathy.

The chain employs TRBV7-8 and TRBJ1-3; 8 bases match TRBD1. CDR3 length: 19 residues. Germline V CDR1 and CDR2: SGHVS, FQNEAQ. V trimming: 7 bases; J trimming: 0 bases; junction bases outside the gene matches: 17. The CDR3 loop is CASTSDWTGRKSSGNTIYF. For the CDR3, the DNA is TGTGCCAGCACCTCCGATTGGACAGGGCGTAAGAGCTCTGGAAACACCATATATTTT.

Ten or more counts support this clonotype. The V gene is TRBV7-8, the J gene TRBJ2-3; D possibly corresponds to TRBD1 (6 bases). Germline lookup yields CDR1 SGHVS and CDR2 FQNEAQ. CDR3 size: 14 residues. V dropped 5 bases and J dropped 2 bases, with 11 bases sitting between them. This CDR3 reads CASSTGQYTDTQYF. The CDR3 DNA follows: TGTGCCAGCAGCACGGGACAATACACAGATACGCAGTATTTT.

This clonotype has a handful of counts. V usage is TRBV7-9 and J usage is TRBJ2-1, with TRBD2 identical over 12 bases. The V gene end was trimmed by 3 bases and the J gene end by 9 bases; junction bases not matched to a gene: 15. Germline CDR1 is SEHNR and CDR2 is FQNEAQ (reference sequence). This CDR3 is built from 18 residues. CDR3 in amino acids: CASSFFGIATSGRGEQFF. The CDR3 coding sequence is TGTGCCAGCAGCTTTTTTGGTATAGCGACTAGCGGGAGAGGTGAGCAGTTCTTC.

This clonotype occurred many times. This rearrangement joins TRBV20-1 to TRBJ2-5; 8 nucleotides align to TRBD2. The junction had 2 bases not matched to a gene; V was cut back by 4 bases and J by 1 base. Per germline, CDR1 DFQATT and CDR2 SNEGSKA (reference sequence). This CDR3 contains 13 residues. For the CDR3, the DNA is TGCAGTGCTACCCGGGGGGGCCAAGAGACCCAGTACTTC. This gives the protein CSATRGGQETQYF.

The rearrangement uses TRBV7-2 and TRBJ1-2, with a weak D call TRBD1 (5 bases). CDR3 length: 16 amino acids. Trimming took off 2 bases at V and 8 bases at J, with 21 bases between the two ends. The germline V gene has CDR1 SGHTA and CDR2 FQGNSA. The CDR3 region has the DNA TGTGCCAGCAGCTTATTGTTTAGGCGTCGGGACGTGGGCTACACCTTC. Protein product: CASSLLFRRRDVGYTF.

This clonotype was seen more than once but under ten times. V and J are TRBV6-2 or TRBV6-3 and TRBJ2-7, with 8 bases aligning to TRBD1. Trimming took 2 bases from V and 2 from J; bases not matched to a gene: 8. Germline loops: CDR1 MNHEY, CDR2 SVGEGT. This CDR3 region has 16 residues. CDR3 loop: CASSYVGQGHPYEQYF. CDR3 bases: TGTGCCAGCAGTTACGTCGGACAGGGTCATCCCTACGAGCAGTACTTC.

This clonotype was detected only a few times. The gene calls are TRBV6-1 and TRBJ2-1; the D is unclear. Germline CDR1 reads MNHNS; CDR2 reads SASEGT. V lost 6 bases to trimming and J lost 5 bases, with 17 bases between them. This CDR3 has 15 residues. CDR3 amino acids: CASRPSRSLHNEQFF. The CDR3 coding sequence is TGTGCCAGCAGGCCCTCCCGGTCCCTCCACAATGAGCAGTTCTTC.

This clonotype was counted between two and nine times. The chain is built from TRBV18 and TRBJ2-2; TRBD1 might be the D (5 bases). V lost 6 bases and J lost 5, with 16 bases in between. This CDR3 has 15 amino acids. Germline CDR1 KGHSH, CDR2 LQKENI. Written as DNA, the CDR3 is TGTGCCAGCTCGCCCGGGCTGGGGCGAACCGGGGAGCTGTTTTTT. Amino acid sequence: CASSPGLGRTGELFF.

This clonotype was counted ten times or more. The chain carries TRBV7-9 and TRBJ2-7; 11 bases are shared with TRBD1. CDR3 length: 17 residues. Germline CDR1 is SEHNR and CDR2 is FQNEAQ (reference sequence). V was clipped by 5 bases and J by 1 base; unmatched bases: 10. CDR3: CASSPRTGGLLSYEQYF. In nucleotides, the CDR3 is TGTGCCAGCAGCCCAAGGACAGGGGGCCTATTATCCTACGAGCAGTACTTC.

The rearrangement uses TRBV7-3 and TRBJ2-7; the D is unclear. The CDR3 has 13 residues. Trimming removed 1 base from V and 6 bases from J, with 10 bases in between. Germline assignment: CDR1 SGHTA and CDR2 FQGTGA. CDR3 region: CASSLNGKAEQYF. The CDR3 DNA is TGTGCCAGCAGCTTAAATGGGAAGGCCGAGCAGTACTTC.

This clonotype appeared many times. The CDR3 loop reads CAWSVQSEAFF. The CDR3 coding sequence is TGTGCCTGGAGTGTACAAAGCGAAGCTTTCTTT. The chain uses TRBV30 and TRBJ1-1, with no clear D. With 0 bases removed from V and 8 bases from J, the gap between germline ends came to 7 bases. CDR1 and CDR2 (germline): GTSNPN, SVGIG (reference sequence). This CDR3 spans 11 amino acids. Full variable domain (rest looked up from reference TRBV30 and TRBJ1-1): SQTIHQWPATLVQPVGSPLSLECTVEGTSNPNLYWYRQAAGRGLQLLFYSVGIGQISSEVPQNLSASRPQDRQFILSSKKLLLSDSGFYLCAWSVQSEAFFGQGTRLTVV.

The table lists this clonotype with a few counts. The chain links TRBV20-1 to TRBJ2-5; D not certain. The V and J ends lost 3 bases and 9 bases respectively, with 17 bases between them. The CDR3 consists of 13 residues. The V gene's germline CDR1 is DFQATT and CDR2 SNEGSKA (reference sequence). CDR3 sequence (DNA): TGCAGTGCTAGGTTGCGCCCCGGGTTGTCCCAGTACTTC. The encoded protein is CSARLRPGLSQYF.

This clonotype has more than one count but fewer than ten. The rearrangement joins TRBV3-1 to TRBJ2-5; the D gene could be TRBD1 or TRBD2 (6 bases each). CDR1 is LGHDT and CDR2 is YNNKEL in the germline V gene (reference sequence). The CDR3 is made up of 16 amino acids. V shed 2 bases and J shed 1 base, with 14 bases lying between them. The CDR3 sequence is CASSQRGPGAQETQYF. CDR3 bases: TGTGCCAGCAGCCAACGGGGGCCAGGGGCCCAAGAGACCCAGTACTTC.

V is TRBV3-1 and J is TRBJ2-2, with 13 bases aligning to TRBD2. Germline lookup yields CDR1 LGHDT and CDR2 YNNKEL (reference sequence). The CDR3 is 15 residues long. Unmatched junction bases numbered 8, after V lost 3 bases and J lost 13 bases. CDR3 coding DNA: TGTGCCAGCAGCCAGGGGACTAGCGGGGCCTTGGGGCTGTTTTTT. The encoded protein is CASSQGTSGALGLFF.

The CDR3 DNA reads as TGTGCCAGCAGCTCACTAGCGGGGACTCGCTCCTACAATGAGCAGTTCTTC. Translated: CASSSLAGTRSYNEQFF. The chain is built from TRBV14 and TRBJ2-1; 10 bases map to TRBD2. Germline CDR1 is SGHDN and CDR2 is FVKESK. V lost 5 bases to trimming and J lost 0 bases; unmatched junction nucleotides: 7. The CDR3 length is 17 residues.

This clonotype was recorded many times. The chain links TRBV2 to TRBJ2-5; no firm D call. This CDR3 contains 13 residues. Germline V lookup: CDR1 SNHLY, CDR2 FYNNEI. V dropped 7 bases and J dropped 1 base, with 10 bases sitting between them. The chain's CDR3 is CASTLGIQETQYF. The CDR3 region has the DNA TGTGCCAGCACATTGGGGATCCAAGAGACCCAGTACTTC.

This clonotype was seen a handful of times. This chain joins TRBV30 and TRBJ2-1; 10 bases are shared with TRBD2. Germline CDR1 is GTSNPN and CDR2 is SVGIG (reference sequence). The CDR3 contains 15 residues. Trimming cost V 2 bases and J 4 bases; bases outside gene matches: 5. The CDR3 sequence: CAWSPGTSAYNEQFF. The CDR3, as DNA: TGTGCCTGGAGTCCGGGGACTAGCGCGTACAATGAGCAGTTCTTC.

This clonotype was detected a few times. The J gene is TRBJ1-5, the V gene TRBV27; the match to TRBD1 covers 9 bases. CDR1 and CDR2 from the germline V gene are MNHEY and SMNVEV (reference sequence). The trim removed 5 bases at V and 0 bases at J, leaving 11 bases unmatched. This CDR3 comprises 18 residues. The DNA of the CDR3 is TGTGCCAGCAGTAAACCCGGGACAGGGTTTTATAGCAATCAGCCCCAGCATTTT. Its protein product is CASSKPGTGFYSNQPQHF.

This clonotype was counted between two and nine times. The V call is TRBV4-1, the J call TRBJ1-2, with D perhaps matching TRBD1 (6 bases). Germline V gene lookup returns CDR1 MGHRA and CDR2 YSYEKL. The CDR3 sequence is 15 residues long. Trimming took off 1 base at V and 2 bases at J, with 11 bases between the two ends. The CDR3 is CASSQGITGNYGYTF. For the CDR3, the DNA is TGCGCCAGCAGCCAAGGGATAACAGGGAACTATGGCTACACCTTC.

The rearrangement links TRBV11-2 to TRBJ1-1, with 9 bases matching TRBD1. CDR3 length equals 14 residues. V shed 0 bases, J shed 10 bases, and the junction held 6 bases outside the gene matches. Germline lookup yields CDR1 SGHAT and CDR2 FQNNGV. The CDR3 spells CASSLDPGTGRAFF. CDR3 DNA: TGTGCCAGCAGCTTAGATCCCGGGACAGGGAGAGCTTTCTTT.

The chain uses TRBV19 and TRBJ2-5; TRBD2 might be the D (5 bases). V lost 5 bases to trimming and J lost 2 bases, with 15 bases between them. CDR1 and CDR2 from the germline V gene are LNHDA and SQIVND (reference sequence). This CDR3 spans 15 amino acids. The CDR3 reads CASSGLDREQETQYF. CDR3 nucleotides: TGTGCCAGTAGTGGCCTGGATAGGGAGCAAGAGACCCAGTACTTC.

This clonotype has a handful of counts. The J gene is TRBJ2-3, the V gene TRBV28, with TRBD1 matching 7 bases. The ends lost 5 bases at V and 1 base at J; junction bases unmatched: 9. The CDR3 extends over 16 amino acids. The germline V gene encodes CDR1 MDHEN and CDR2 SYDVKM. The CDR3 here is CASSTRQGGGTDTQYF. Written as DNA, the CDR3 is TGTGCCAGCAGTACTCGACAGGGTGGGGGCACAGATACGCAGTATTTT. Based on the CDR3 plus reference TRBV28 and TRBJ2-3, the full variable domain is DVKVTQSSRYLVKRTGEKVFLECVQDMDHENMFWYRQDPGLGLRLIYFSYDVKMKEKGDIPEGYSVSREKKERFSLILESASTNQTSMYLCASSTRQGGGTDTQYFGPGTRLTVL.

Here the CDR3 reads CASSPDIFQPQHF. For the CDR3, the DNA is TGTGCCAGCAGCCCCGACATATTTCAGCCCCAGCATTTT. The V call is TRBV27, the J call TRBJ1-5; D remains unclear. V lost 6 bases, J lost 6 bases, and 12 bases lay in between. The length of the CDR3 is 13 residues. Germline CDR1 and CDR2: MNHEY and SMNVEV (reference sequence).

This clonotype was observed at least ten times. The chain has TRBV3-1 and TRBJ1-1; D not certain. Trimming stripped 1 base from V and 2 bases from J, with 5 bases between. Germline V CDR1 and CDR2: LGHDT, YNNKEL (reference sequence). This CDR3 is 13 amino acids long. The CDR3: CASSQGLNTEAFF. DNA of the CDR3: TGTGCCAGCAGCCAAGGTCTCAACACTGAAGCTTTCTTT.

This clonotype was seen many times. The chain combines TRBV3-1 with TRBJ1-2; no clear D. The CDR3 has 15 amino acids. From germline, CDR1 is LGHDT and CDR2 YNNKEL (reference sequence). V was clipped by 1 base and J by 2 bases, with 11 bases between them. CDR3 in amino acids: CASSQAIASNYGYTF. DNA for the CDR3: TGTGCCAGCAGCCAAGCAATTGCAAGCAACTATGGCTACACCTTC.